This T cell receptor beta chain came from a study of shared clonotypes between healthy human individuals. Overall study results and limits: At large depth, rarefaction still showed sorted-subset sequencing to be incomplete. A handful of donors held about 5% of naive CD4 clonotypes in common.

This table comes from immunoSEQ multiplex PCR, and its TCRdb copy is limited to in-frame clones, with some not included. This table holds around 1.5 million clones, roughly 98% found once. Regarding this clone: Its antigen is as yet unknown.

This CDR3 is 16 amino acids long. The germline gives CDR1 MNHNY, CDR2 SVGAGI (reference sequence). V dropped 0 bases and J dropped 3; count of bases not matched to a gene: 8. The rearrangement joins TRBV6-6 to TRBJ2-7; TRBD2 agrees at 7 bases. Sequenced material: naive CD4+ T cells sorted from blood. This sample's subset: CD45RA+ positively selected. This receptor was taken from a man aged 30-40 years in good health. The DNA for the CDR3 is TGTGCCAGCAGTTACTCGACTCAGCGGGGTGGCTACGAGCAGTACTTC. Protein sequence: CASSYSTQRGGYEQYF.